The source of this T cell receptor beta chain is a study of regulatory T cells in long-lasting Graves disease. CDR3-region Arm-PCR and iRepertoire HTBI primers produced the TCR beta libraries. TCRdb used MiXCR to reprocess the multiplex PCR reads, holding one entry per CDR3 protein. Found here are 350,000 to 400,000 distinct CDR3 sequences, 15% of them singletons; the top ten hold about 20%. The time point: newly diagnosed GD, antithyroid drugs for less than 3 months. Generation of the TCR library employed RNA extracted from PBMCs. Whole-study findings and limits: Authors noted too few samples as a limitation.

Notes on this clonotype: The antigen remains undetermined.

Sequences were derived from peripheral blood mononuclear cells (PBMCs), sampled at new diagnosis, from a patient treated with antithyroid drugs. The TCR comes from a female donor with Graves disease.

The CDR3 DNA is TGCAGCGTCGCGAACCCGGGACAGGGAGCTTCACAAGAGACCCAGTACTTC. Protein product: CSVANPGQGASQETQYF. The genes are TRBV29-1 and TRBJ2-5; TRBD1 agrees at 9 bases. Trimming took 6 bases from V and 2 from J; bases not matched to a gene: 16. The CDR3 has 17 residues. Per germline, CDR1 SQVTM and CDR2 ANQGSEA.